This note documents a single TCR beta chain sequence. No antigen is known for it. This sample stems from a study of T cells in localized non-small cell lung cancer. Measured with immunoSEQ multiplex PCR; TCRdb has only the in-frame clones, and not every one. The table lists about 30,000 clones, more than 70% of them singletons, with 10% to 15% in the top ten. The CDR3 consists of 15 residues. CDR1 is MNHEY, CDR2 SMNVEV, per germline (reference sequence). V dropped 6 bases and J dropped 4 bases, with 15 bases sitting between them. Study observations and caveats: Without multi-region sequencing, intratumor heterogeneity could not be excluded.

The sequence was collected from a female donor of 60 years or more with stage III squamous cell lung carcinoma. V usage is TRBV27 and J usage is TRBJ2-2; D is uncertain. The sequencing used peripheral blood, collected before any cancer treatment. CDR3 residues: CASSRSRTFTGELFF. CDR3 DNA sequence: TGTGCCAGCAGCCGGAGTCGGACGTTCACCGGGGAGCTGTTTTTT.